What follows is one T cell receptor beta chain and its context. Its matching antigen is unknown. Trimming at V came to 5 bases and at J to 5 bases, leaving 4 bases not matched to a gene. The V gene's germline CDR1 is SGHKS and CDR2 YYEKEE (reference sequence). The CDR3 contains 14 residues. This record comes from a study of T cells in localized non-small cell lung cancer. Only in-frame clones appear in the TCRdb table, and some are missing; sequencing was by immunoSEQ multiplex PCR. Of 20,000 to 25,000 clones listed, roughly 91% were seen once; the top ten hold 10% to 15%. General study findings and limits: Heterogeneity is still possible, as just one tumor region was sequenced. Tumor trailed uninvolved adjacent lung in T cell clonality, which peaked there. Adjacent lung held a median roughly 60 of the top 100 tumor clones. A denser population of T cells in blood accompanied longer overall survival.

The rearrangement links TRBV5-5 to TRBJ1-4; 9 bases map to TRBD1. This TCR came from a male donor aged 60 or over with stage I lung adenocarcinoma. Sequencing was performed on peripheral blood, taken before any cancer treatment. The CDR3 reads CASSSGTGNEKLFF. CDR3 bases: TGTGCCAGCAGTTCCGGGACAGGGAATGAAAAACTGTTTTTT.